These 13 T cell receptor beta chains came from one sample sequenced in a study of T cells in Graves' hyperthyroidism and ophthalmopathy. Amplified regions were TCR beta CDR3 sequences from RNA transcripts. Using the HTBI primer set, a first-round RT-PCR was run on the TCR CDR3. TCRdb re-called the multiplex PCR reads through MiXCR, storing one row per CDR3 protein. The sample yields some 460,000 distinct CDR3 sequences, approximately 14% seen once. Sequences were obtained from blood. The receptors were gathered from a woman under 30 with Graves' hyperthyroidism.

This clonotype was recorded many times. The CDR3 spells CASSSRQELNEQFF. CDR3 coding DNA: TGTGCCAGCAGTTCCCGCCAGGAGTTAAATGAGCAGTTCTTC. This chain joins TRBV28 and TRBJ2-1; no clear D. Germline assignment: CDR1 MDHEN and CDR2 SYDVKM. This CDR3 is built from 14 residues. V gave up 4 bases and J gave up 7 bases, with 14 bases separating them.

This clonotype occurred a few times. The rearrangement joins TRBV10-3 to TRBJ1-6, with a tentative D call TRBD1 (6 bases). Germline values: CDR1 ENHRY, CDR2 SYGVKD. The germline V and J ends were trimmed by 4 bases and 10 bases, with 11 bases remaining between them. CDR3 length: 13 residues. CDR3 region: CAISGRGNSPLHF. The DNA of the CDR3 is TGTGCCATCAGTGGCAGGGGAAACTCACCCCTCCACTTT.

A remark on this clonotype: Just one base apart from a much larger clone, this may be a read error. The chain joins TRBV27 to TRBJ1-5; D may be TRBD1 (6 bases). CDR3 size: 14 residues. The V and J ends lost 5 bases and 9 bases respectively, with 17 bases between them. Germline CDR1 reads MNHEY; CDR2 reads SMNVEV (reference sequence). The CDR3 sequence: CASSPDRLVGPQHF. The CDR3 DNA is TGTGCCAGCAGTCCCGACAGGTTGGTGGGGCCCCAGCATTTT.

This clonotype was detected many times. The chain carries TRBV20-1 and TRBJ2-1, with unresolved D. The CDR3 is 14 amino acids. Germline V lookup: CDR1 DFQATT, CDR2 SNEGSKA (reference sequence). The ends were cut back, 6 bases at V and 0 bases at J, with 12 bases in the middle. CDR3 DNA: TGCAGTGCCCATCCTGCTGTCTCCTACAATGAGCAGTTCTTC. As protein: CSAHPAVSYNEQFF.

The rearrangement joins TRBV7-9 to TRBJ2-2; the match to TRBD1 covers 7 bases. The V gene end was trimmed by 5 bases and the J gene end by 3 bases; junction bases not matched to a gene: 9. The CDR3 sequence is 16 residues long. Germline V gene data show CDR1 as SEHNR and CDR2 as FQNEAQ (reference sequence). CDR3 nucleotides: TGTGCCAGCAGCGGCATCCGGGACAGTTACACCGGGGAGCTGTTTTTT. Translated: CASSGIRDSYTGELFF. The full variable domain, in which reference TRBV7-9 and TRBJ2-2 provide the parts outside the CDR3, is DTGVSQNPRHKITKRGQNVTFRCDPISEHNRLYWYRQTLGQGPEFLTYFQNEAQLEKSRLLSDRFSAERPKGSFSTLEIQRTEQGDSAMYLCASSGIRDSYTGELFFGEGSRLTVL.

A note on this clonotype: This sequence may be a read error, since a much larger clone differs from it by one base. CDR3 sequence reads: CASMAFGAAQPQHF. CDR3 DNA sequence: TGTGCCAGCATGGCCTTCGGGGCCGCTCAGCCCCAGCATTTT. The chain recombines TRBV28 with TRBJ1-5; perhaps TRBD1 as D (5 bases). In germline, CDR1 is MDHEN, CDR2 SYDVKM. The CDR3 loop spans 14 amino acids. V was trimmed by 7 bases and J by 6 bases, leaving 16 bases between them.

In this sample, this clonotype turned up many times. V and J are TRBV28 and TRBJ2-5; D is uncertain. V was pared by 6 bases and J by 14 bases, with 19 bases between. This CDR3 has 12 residues. Germline loops: CDR1 MDHEN, CDR2 SYDVKM. CDR3 nucleotide sequence: TGTGCCAGCAGATCGGTGGCGAGGCCCGAATACTTC. Residues: CASRSVARPEYF.

This clonotype was seen ten or more times. The chain links TRBV12-3 or TRBV12-4 to TRBJ1-2; no firm D call. The V end lost 7 bases, the J end lost 4 bases, and 19 bases lay between the germline ends. The CDR3 consists of 15 residues. The CDR3 here is CASIKLRGMSYGYTF. CDR3 DNA sequence: TGTGCCAGCATCAAGCTTCGAGGGATGAGCTATGGCTACACCTTC.

In this sample, this clonotype turned up a few times. The chain carries TRBV29-1 and TRBJ2-2; the D gene is possibly TRBD2 (6 bases). V dropped 3 bases and J dropped 6 bases, with 14 bases sitting between them. Germline-derived CDR1 and CDR2 are SQVTM and ANQGSEA. CDR3 length equals 14 residues. CDR3 bases: TGCAGCGTTGAGCGGCGGGGCGAGGCCGGGGAGCTGTTTTTT. Residues: CSVERRGEAGELFF.

This clonotype was seen at least ten times. The rearrangement uses TRBV3-1 and TRBJ2-5, with 9 bases matching TRBD2. Germline loops: CDR1 LGHDT, CDR2 YNNKEL (reference sequence). J gave up 0 bases and V 3 bases, and 11 bases lay outside the gene matches. CDR3 length: 18 residues. The CDR3 region is CASSHPRDLAGYQETQYF. The CDR3 region has the DNA TGTGCCAGCAGCCACCCACGGGATCTAGCGGGGTACCAAGAGACCCAGTACTTC.

Here the CDR3 DNA reads TGTGCCAGCAGCCCCCCATTTACGACCGGGGAGCTGTTTTTT. As protein: CASSPPFTTGELFF. The chain combines TRBV7-9 with TRBJ2-2, with D unresolved. The CDR3 covers 14 residues. With 5 bases removed from V and 5 bases from J, the gap between germline ends came to 12 bases. Germline CDR1 SEHNR, CDR2 FQNEAQ (reference sequence).

This clonotype was counted ten times or more. V and J are TRBV7-3 and TRBJ2-7; weak D call: TRBD2 (5 bases). V dropped 2 bases and J dropped 3 bases, with 14 bases sitting between them. The CDR3 consists of 15 residues. Germline V gene data show CDR1 as SGHTA and CDR2 as FQGTGA. CDR3 sequence: CASSLRWGDHYEQYF. The CDR3 DNA reads as TGTGCCAGCAGCTTACGGTGGGGAGACCACTACGAGCAGTACTTC.

This clonotype was found once. The V call is TRBV12-3 or TRBV12-4, the J call TRBJ2-1; 7 nucleotides match TRBD2. The CDR3 has 12 amino acids. The V gene end was trimmed by 3 bases and the J gene end by 8 bases; junction bases not matched to a gene: 1. CDR3 sequence: CASSFGLDEQFF. DNA for the CDR3: TGTGCCAGCAGTTTCGGACTAGATGAGCAGTTCTTC.